Each of the 13 T cell receptor beta chains below was sequenced from the same sample in a study of post-analysis software for immune sequencing data. These receptors have no identified antigens. Presence of unique molecular identifiers characterized the TCR beta cDNA libraries. Via MiXCR, TCRdb re-called the PCR reads, giving one row per CDR3 protein. The profile shows about 620,000 distinct CDR3 sequences, roughly 46% of them singletons. Findings and caveats of the study: In patients, roughly 5 TRBV segments were more frequent than in controls, with TRBV5-6, TRBV5-1 and TRBV20-1 among them.

What was sequenced was blood. All receptors derive from a girl aged 10 to 17 with multiple sclerosis.

CDR3 loop: CASRGVGTDTQYF. DNA of the CDR3: TGTGCCAGCAGGGGGGTAGGGACAGATACGCAGTATTTT. The chain links TRBV12-3 or TRBV12-4 to TRBJ2-3; D is possibly TRBD1 or TRBD2 (5 bases each). The CDR3 spans 13 residues. V lost 6 bases and J lost 3, with 10 bases in between.

The chain carries TRBV23-1 and TRBJ2-7; tentatively, D is TRBD1 (6 bases). TRBV23-1 is an ORF for which the function is uncertain. The CDR3 covers 16 residues. The V gene lost 2 bases and the J gene lost 2 bases, with 16 bases spanning the gap. The CDR3 region has the DNA TGCGCCAGCAGTCAACCCCCAGCAGGGGACCCCTACGAGCAGTACTTC. This sequence encodes CASSQPPAGDPYEQYF.

The chain combines TRBV5-1 with TRBJ2-3; D perhaps matches TRBD2 (6 bases). CDR3 length equals 16 residues. Germline values: CDR1 SGHRS, CDR2 YFSETQ. The V and J ends lost 0 bases and 4 bases respectively, with 15 bases between them. The CDR3 reads CASSLGGLSPSDTQYF. In DNA, the CDR3 is TGCGCCAGCAGCTTGGGGGGACTGTCCCCCTCAGATACGCAGTATTTT. The whole variable domain, filled in from reference TRBV5-1 and TRBJ2-3, reads KAGVTQTPRYLIKTRGQQVTLSCSPISGHRSVSWYQQTPGQGLQFLFEYFSETQRNKGNFPGRFSGRQFSNSRSEMNVSTLELGDSALYLCASSLGGLSPSDTQYFGPGTRLTVL.

The sample holds many counts of this clonotype. This chain connects TRBV6-1 to TRBJ2-6; 8 positions match TRBD1. Looked up from germline, CDR1 is MNHNS and CDR2 is SASEGT. The CDR3 sequence is 15 residues long. V lost 4 bases to trimming and J lost 4 bases; unmatched junction nucleotides: 3. The CDR3 region is CASSAQGDGANVLTF. CDR3 coding DNA: TGTGCCAGCAGTGCACAGGGGGACGGGGCCAACGTCCTGACTTTC.

The rearrangement uses TRBV13 and TRBJ2-3; TRBD1 matches at 7 bases. Germline-derived CDR1 and CDR2 are PRHDT and FYEKMQ (reference sequence). This CDR3 spans 15 amino acids. Germline trimming cut 8 bases from V and 6 bases from J; bases unmatched to any gene: 14. The CDR3 DNA reads as TGTGCCAGCGTCAGAGGACAGGAGGTACGGGATACGCAGTATTTT. This codes for CASVRGQEVRDTQYF.

This clonotype was seen once. This rearrangement joins TRBV28 to TRBJ2-3, with 8 bases fitting TRBD2. Germline CDR1 reads MDHEN; CDR2 reads SYDVKM. The CDR3 extends over 17 amino acids. V lost 5 bases to trimming and J lost 1 base; unmatched junction nucleotides: 11. This chain's CDR3 is CASSMSAGVWGTDTQYF. For the CDR3, the DNA is TGTGCCAGCAGTATGTCAGCGGGAGTGTGGGGCACAGATACGCAGTATTTT. The full variable domain, its missing parts supplied by reference TRBV28 and TRBJ2-3, is DVKVTQSSRYLVKRTGEKVFLECVQDMDHENMFWYRQDPGLGLRLIYFSYDVKMKEKGDIPEGYSVSREKKERFSLILESASTNQTSMYLCASSMSAGVWGTDTQYFGPGTRLTVL.

This clonotype occurred a few times. The gene calls are TRBV4-2 and TRBJ2-1; TRBD2 matches at 12 bases. The CDR3 is 15 residues long. Germline CDR1 and CDR2: LGHNA and YNFKEQ. V dropped 5 bases and J dropped 8; count of bases not matched to a gene: 7. The CDR3 DNA reads as TGTGCCAGCAGCGAGACTAGCGGGGGCATGGATGAGCAGTTCTTC. Encoded protein: CASSETSGGMDEQFF.

The chain employs TRBV4-1 and TRBJ1-1; D is perhaps TRBD1 (6 bases). Germline loops: CDR1 MGHRA, CDR2 YSYEKL. CDR3 length equals 14 residues. V lost 1 base and J 5 bases, leaving 11 bases between the germline ends. CDR3 amino acids: CASSQGWGQTEAFF. DNA of the CDR3: TGCGCCAGCAGCCAAGGGTGGGGGCAAACTGAAGCTTTCTTT.

The chain employs TRBV12-3 or TRBV12-4 and TRBJ1-2; no clear D. The CDR3 has 12 amino acids. The ends were cut back, 5 bases at V and 8 bases at J, with 12 bases in the middle. The CDR3 is CASSASGAGYTF. The DNA of the CDR3 is TGTGCCAGCAGTGCTTCAGGCGCCGGCTACACCTTC.

In its sample, this clonotype was seen once. This chain links TRBV7-9 with TRBJ2-7, with D maybe TRBD2 (6 bases). The length of the CDR3 is 13 residues. Germline values: CDR1 SEHNR, CDR2 FQNEAQ (reference sequence). V was shortened by 5 bases and J by 2 bases, with 10 bases between the two germline ends. CDR3 sequence (DNA): TGTGCCAGCAGCCGTCGGGGGACCTACGAGCAGTACTTC. As protein: CASSRRGTYEQYF.

The genes are TRBV6-2 or TRBV6-3 and TRBJ2-7; the D is unclear. V was shortened by 7 bases and J by 0 bases, with 10 bases between the two germline ends. The CDR3 is 13 amino acids. Per the germline V gene, CDR1 is MNHEY and CDR2 is SVGEGT. As DNA, the CDR3 is TGTGCCAGCACCCAACCTAGCTCCTACGAGCAGTACTTC. Its protein product is CASTQPSSYEQYF.

The genes are TRBV10-3 and TRBJ2-5; 7 bases align to TRBD2. The CDR3 is made up of 15 amino acids. Germline trimming cut 6 bases from V and 4 bases from J; bases unmatched to any gene: 11. The germline V gene encodes CDR1 ENHRY and CDR2 SYGVKD. The CDR3 coding sequence is TGTGCCATCAGACCCTCGGCGGGAGAAGGAGAGACCCAGTACTTC. Translating it yields CAIRPSAGEGETQYF.

The rearrangement joins TRBV7-2 to TRBJ1-2, with 7 nucleotides matching TRBD1. Trimming removed 2 bases from V and 4 bases from J; junction bases left unmatched: 7. CDR1 and CDR2 from the germline V gene are SGHTA and FQGNSA. This CDR3 has 15 amino acids. This CDR3 is CASSLSQAGGYGYTF. CDR3 coding DNA: TGTGCCAGCAGCTTATCCCAGGCAGGGGGCTATGGCTACACCTTC.